This T cell receptor beta chain appears in the sequencing data of a study of blood T cell repertoires in COVID-19. From germline, CDR1 is KGHDR and CDR2 SFDVKD. The CDR3 runs 15 residues. V lost 3 bases, J lost 6 bases, and 14 bases lay in between. Sequenced by immunoSEQ multiplex PCR; TCRdb stores in-frame clones only, minus some. The data contain about 290,000 clones, about nine tenths of them singletons. Participants' reported clinical history set cohort assignment. The V call is TRBV24-1, the J call TRBJ2-1, with D possibly TRBD2 on 5 matching bases. This clonotype was sampled from a woman in her thirties or forties who had recovered from COVID-19. Input material: PBMCs or T cells enriched from blood (not recorded which). CDR3 sequence reads: CATSDPRGSGNEQFF. The CDR3 nucleotides are TGTGCCACCAGTGATCCCCGAGGGTCAGGCAATGAGCAGTTCTTC.